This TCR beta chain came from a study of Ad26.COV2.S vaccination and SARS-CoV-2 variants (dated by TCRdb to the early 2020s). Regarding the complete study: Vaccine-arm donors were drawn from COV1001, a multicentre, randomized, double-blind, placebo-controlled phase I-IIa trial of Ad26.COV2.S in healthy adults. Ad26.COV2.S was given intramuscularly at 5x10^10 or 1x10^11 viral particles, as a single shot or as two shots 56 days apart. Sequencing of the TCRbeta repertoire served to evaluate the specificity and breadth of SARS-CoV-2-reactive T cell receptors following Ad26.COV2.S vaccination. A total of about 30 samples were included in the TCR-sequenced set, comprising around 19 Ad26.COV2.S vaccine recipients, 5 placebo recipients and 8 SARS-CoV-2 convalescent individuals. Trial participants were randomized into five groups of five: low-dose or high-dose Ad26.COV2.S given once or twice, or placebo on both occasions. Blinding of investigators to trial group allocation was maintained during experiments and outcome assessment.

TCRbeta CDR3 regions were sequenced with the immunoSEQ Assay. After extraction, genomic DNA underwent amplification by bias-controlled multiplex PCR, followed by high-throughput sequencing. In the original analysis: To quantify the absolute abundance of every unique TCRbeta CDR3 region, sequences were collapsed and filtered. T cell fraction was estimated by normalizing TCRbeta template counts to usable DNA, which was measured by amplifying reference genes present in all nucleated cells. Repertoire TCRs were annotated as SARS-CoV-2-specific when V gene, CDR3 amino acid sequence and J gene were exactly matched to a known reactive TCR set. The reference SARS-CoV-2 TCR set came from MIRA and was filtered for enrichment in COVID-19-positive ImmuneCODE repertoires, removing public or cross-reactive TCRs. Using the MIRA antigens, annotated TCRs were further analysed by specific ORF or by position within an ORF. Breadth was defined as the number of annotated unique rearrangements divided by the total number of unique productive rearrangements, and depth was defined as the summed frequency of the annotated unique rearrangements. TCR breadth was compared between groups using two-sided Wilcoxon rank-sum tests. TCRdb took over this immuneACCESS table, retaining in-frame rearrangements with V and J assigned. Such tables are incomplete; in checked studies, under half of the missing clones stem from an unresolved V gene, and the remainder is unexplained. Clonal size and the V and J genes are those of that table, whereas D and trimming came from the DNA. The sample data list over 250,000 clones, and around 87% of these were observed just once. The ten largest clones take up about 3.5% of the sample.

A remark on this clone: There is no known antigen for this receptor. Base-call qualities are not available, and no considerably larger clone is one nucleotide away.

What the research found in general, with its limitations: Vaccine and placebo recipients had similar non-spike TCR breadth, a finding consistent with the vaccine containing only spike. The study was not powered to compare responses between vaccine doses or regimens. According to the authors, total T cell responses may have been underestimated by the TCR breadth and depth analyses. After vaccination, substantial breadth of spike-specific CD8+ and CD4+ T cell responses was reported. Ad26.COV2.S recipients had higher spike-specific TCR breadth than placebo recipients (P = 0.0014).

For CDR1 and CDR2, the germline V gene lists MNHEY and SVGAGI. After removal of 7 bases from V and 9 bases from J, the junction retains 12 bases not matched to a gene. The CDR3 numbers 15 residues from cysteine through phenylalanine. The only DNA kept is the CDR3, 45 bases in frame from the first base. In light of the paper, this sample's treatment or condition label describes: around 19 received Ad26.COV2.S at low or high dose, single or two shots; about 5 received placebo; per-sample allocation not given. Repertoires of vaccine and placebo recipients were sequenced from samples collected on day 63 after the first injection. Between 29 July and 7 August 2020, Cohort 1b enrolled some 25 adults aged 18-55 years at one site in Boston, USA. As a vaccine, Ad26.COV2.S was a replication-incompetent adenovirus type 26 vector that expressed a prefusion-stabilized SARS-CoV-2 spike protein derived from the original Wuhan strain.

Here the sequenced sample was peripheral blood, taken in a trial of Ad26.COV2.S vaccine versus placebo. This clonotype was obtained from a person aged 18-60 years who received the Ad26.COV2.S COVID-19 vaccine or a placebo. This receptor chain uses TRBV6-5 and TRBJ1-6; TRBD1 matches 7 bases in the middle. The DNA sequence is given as TGTGCCAGCACCAAGGGGGCGCAAGGGGGTTCACCCCTCCACTTT. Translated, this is CASTKGAQGGSPLHF.